This T cell receptor (beta chain) was observed in a study of blood T cell repertoires in COVID-19. Study-wide background: PBMCs, B-cell-depleted T cells, or T cells provided the cDNA or gDNA that made up the material.

This CDR3 spans 17 amino acids. The junction had 13 bases not matched to a gene; V was cut back by 7 bases and J by 0 bases. Germline V lookup: CDR1 SGHTA, CDR2 FQGNSA. Original analysis: Amplified reference gene primers provided the basis for estimating nucleated cell counts. Clones were read by immunoSEQ multiplex PCR, and TCRdb kept only the in-frame ones, dropping some. D and trimming were read from the DNA, whereas the V and J calls and clone size are those reported in that table. The repertoire holds roughly 230,000 clones, with approximately 85% as singletons. J is TRBJ2-7 and V is TRBV7-2; 9 bases align to TRBD2. Sequenced: peripheral blood. This clonotype was obtained from a man aged 40-49 years with acute or convalescent COVID-19. The CDR3 bases are TGTGCCAGCACTCCCGGGGCTAGCGGGACCTACTCCTACGAGCAGTACTTC. It specifies CASTPGASGTYSYEQYF.